Listed below are T cell receptor beta chains from one sample, sequenced in a study of blood T cell repertoires in COVID-19. Here immunoSEQ multiplex PCR was the method, and the copy in TCRdb shows in-frame clones only, minus some. The sample contains 200,000 to 250,000 clones, 83% of which appear only once. Sequenced sample: peripheral blood. These receptors originate from a woman aged 30 to 39 with COVID-19, enrolled during active disease. Each CDR3 is given with its conserved first and last residue. A D gene is named only where the DNA matches it firmly. Clone size, where shown, is once, few, many, or a class for clones that have expanded.

CDR3 DNA	CDR3 protein	J gene	D gene	clone size	V gene
TGTGCCTGGAGTGTACAAGGGGGTAATCAGCCCCAGCATTTT	CAWSVQGGNQPQHF	TRBJ1-5	.	.	TRBV30
TGTGCCAGCAGCCCGACAGGGATGAATGGCTACACCTTC	CASSPTGMNGYTF	TRBJ1-2	TRBD1	.	TRBV12-3/TRBV12-4
TGCGCCAGCAGCTTGATGCAGCAAGAGACCCAGTACTTC	CASSLMQQETQYF	TRBJ2-5	.	.	TRBV5-1
TGTGCCAGCAGCTTGTTGCATGGGACAGGGACCACCGGGGAGCTGTTTTTT	CASSLLHGTGTTGELFF	TRBJ2-2	TRBD1	.	TRBV5-5
TGCAGCGTTTCAGGGGGCACCTATGGCTACACCTTC	CSVSGGTYGYTF	TRBJ1-2	TRBD1	.	TRBV29-1
TGTGCCAGCAGCCCTGGTGTCGGGGGGGCAGGCAATTCACCCCTCCACTTT	CASSPGVGGAGNSPLHF	TRBJ1-6	.	once	TRBV5-6
TGTGCCAGCAGCTCCGAATTCGCTATGCGGGAGTTTAACACAGATACGCAGTATTTT	CASSSEFAMREFNTDTQYF	TRBJ2-3	TRBD2	.	TRBV11-2
TGTGCCAGCAGTCAAACTAGCGGGGGGGCCGGGGAGCAGTACTTC	CASSQTSGGAGEQYF	TRBJ2-7	TRBD2	.	TRBV5-6
TGCGCCAGCAGCCAAGGCTTGCGGGGGAGCACAGATACGCAGTATTTT	CASSQGLRGSTDTQYF	TRBJ2-3	TRBD2	.	TRBV4-3
TGCGCCAGCAGCCAAGAGATATCAGCGGGAGTTGTAGATACGCAGTATTTT	CASSQEISAGVVDTQYF	TRBJ2-3	TRBD2	.	TRBV4-3
TGTGCCATCAGTAACCGACGAGGGGACAGTGAGCAGTTCTTC	CAISNRRGDSEQFF	TRBJ2-1	TRBD1	.	TRBV10-3
TGTGCCAGAAGCGCCCCCTCAGGGTTAGACACTGAAGCTTTCTTT	CARSAPSGLDTEAFF	TRBJ1-1	.	.	TRBV5-3
TGTGCCAGTGGAATCCTAGCGGGAGGCCTTGCCTCCTACAATGAGCAGTTCTTC	CASGILAGGLASYNEQFF	TRBJ2-1	TRBD2	.	TRBV19
TGCAGCGTCCGAAGGCCTAGCGGATACAATGAGCAGTTCTTC	CSVRRPSGYNEQFF	TRBJ2-1	TRBD2	.	TRBV29-1
TGTGCCAGCAGCTTAGGAGGGAGGCACAATGAGCAGTTCTTC	CASSLGGRHNEQFF	TRBJ2-1	.	.	TRBV11-1
TGCGCCAGCAACACGATGGGGACTAGCGGGGGCTCCTACGAGCAGTACTTC	CASNTMGTSGGSYEQYF	TRBJ2-7	TRBD2	.	TRBV5-1
TGTGCCAGCAGGAGGGCAGTTGGGTCCTACGAGCAGTACTTC	CASRRAVGSYEQYF	TRBJ2-7	.	once	TRBV21-1
TGTGCCAGCACCCAGGGGAGTTCGGGCTACGAGCAGTACTTC	CASTQGSSGYEQYF	TRBJ2-7	.	.	TRBV7-2
TGTGCCAGCTCGGGGGAAGTATTCGCTGGGGCCAACGTCCTGACTTTC	CASSGEVFAGANVLTF	TRBJ2-6	.	few	TRBV28
TGTGCCAGCAGCCCACGCGAAGGGGCCTTAACTAACTATGGCTACACCTTC	CASSPREGALTNYGYTF	TRBJ1-2	.	.	TRBV4-2
TGTGCCAGCAGCTTTAGCGGGGGGCCAACCGGGGAGCTGTTTTTT	CASSFSGGPTGELFF	TRBJ2-2	TRBD2	.	TRBV27
TGTGCCAGCACCCTCGGACAGGGTAATTCACCCCTCCACTTT	CASTLGQGNSPLHF	TRBJ1-6	TRBD1	once	TRBV28